This T cell receptor beta chain is drawn from a study of blood T cell repertoires in COVID-19. Study context: Sites in the United States, Italy and Spain provided acute and convalescent COVID-19 samples. PBMCs, B-cell-depleted T cells, or T cells were the source of the cDNA or gDNA that made up the material.

Under the authors' procedure: Cell counts per sample came from amplifying reference gene primers. The table came from immunoSEQ multiplex PCR; TCRdb's copy has only in-frame clones and leaves some out. The D gene and trimming were derived from the DNA, and the V and J assignments and clone size from that table. Of roughly 64,000 clones in the sample, roughly 90% were seen once. CDR1 is KGHSH and CDR2 is LQKENI in the germline V gene. The V end was cut by 3 bases, the J end by 2 bases, with 14 bases between. This CDR3 contains 16 residues. Material for sequencing was peripheral blood. The TCR sequence derives from a woman at least 80 years old with active COVID-19. The rearrangement links TRBV18 to TRBJ1-5, with D perhaps TRBD1 (6 bases). The CDR3 protein is CASSPREQGGNQPQHF. CDR3 sequence (DNA): TGTGCCAGCTCACCGAGGGAACAGGGCGGCAATCAGCCCCAGCATTTT.